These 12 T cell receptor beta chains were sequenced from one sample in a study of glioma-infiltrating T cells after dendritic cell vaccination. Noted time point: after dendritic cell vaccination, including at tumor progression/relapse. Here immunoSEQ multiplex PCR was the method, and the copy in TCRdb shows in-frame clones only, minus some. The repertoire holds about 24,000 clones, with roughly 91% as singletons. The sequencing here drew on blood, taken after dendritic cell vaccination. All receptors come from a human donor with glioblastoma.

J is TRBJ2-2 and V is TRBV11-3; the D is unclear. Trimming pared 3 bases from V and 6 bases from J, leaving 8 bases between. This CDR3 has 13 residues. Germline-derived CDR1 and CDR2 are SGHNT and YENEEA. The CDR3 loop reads CASSLLSAGELFF. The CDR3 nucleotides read TGTGCCAGCAGCTTGTTGAGCGCCGGGGAGCTGTTTTTT.

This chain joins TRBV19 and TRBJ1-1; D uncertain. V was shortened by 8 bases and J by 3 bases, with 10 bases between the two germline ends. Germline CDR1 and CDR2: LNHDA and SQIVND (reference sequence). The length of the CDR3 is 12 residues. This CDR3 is CASAEWDTEAFF. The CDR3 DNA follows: TGTGCCAGTGCGGAATGGGACACTGAAGCTTTCTTT.

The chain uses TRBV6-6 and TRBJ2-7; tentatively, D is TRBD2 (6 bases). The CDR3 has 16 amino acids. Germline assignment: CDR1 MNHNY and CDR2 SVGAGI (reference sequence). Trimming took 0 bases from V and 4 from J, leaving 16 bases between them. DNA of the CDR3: TGTGCCAGCAGTTACTCGCGAGCGGGTATTGGGTACGAGCAGTACTTC. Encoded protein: CASSYSRAGIGYEQYF.

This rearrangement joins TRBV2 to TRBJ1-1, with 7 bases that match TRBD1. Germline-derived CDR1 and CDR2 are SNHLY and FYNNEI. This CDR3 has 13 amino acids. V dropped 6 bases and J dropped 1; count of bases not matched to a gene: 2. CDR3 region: CASRGQPNTEAFF. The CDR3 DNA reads TGTGCCAGCAGGGGACAGCCGAACACTGAAGCTTTCTTT. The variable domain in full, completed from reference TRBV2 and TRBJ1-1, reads EPEVTQTPSHQVTQMGQEVILRCVPISNHLYFYWYRQILGQKVEFLVSFYNNEISEKSEIFDDQFSVERPDGSNFTLKIRSTKLEDSAMYFCASRGQPNTEAFFGQGTRLTVV.

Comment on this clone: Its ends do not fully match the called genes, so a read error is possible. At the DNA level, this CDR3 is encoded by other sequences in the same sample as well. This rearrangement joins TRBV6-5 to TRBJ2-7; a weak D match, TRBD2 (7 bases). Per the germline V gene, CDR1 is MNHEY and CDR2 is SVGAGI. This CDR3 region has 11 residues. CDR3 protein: CATRGGYEQYF. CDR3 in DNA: TGTGCTACGAGGGGGGGTTACGAACAGTACTTC.

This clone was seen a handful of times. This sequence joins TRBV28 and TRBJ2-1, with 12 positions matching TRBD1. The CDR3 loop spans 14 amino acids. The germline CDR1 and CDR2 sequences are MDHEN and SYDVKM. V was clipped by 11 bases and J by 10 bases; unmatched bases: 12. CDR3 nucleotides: TGTGCCGGCGGAGGGGGACAGGGGGCTCGGGAGCAGTTCTTC. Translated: CAGGGGQGAREQFF.

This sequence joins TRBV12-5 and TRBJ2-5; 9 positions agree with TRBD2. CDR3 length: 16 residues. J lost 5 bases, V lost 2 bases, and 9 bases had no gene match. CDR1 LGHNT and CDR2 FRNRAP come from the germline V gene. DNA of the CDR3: TGTGCTAGTGGTTTGAGAGGACCGGCGGGGGGGGAGACCCAGTACTTC. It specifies CASGLRGPAGGETQYF.

Here the CDR3 DNA reads TGTGCCAGCAGCCTGGGACTGGCAAATTCACCCCTCCACTTT. The encoded protein is CASSLGLANSPLHF. This rearrangement joins TRBV14 to TRBJ1-6; D might be TRBD1 (5 bases). V lost 4 bases to trimming and J lost 7 bases, with 11 bases between them. CDR1 SGHDN and CDR2 FVKESK come from the germline V gene. This CDR3 is built from 14 residues.

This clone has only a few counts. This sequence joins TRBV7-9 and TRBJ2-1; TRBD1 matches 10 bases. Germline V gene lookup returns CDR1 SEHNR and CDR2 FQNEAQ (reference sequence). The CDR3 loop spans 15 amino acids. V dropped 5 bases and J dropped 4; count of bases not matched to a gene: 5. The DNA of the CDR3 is TGTGCCAGCAGCGCGTGGGACAGGGGTTACAATGAGCAGTTCTTC. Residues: CASSAWDRGYNEQFF.

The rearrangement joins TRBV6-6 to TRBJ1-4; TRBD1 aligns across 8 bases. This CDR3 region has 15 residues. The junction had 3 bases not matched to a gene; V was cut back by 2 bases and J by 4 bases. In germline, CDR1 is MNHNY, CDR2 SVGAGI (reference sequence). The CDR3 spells CASSYVTGGNEKLFF. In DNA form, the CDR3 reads TGTGCCAGCAGTTACGTTACAGGGGGTAATGAAAAACTGTTTTTT.

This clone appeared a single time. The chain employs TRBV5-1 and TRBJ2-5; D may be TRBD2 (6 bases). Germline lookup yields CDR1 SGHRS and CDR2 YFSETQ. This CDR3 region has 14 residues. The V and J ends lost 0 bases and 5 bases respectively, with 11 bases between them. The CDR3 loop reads CASSLDAGGETQYF. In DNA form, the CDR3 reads TGCGCCAGCAGCTTGGATGCTGGGGGGGAGACCCAGTACTTC.

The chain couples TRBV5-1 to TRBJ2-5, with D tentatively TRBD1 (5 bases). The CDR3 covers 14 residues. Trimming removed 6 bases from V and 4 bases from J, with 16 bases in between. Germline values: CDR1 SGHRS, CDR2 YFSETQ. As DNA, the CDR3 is TGCGCCAGCACCAAACCGGAGCAGGGAGAGACCCAGTACTTC. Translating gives CASTKPEQGETQYF.